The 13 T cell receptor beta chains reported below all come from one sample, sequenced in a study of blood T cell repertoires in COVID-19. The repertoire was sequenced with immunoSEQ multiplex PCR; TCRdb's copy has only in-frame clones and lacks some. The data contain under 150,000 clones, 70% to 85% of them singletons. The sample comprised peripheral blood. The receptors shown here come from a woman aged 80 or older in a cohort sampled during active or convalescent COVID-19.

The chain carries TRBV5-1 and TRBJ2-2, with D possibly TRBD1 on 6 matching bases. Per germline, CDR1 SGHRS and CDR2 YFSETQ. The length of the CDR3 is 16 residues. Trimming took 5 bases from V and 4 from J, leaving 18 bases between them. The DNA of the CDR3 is TGCGCCAGCAGTCAGTGGCAGGGGCTAGGCACCGGGGAGCTGTTTTTT. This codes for CASSQWQGLGTGELFF.

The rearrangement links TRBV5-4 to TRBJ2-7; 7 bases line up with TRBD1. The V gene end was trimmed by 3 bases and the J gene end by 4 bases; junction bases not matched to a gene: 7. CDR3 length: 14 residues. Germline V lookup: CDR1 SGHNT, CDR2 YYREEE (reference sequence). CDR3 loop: CASSSRQGRYEQYV. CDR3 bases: TGTGCCAGCAGCTCCAGACAGGGACGGTACGAGCAGTACGTC.

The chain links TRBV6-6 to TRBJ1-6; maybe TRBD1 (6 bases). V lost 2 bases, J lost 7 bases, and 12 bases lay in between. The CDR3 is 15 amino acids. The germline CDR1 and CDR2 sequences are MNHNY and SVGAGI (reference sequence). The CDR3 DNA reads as TGTGCCAGCAGTTACGTCGACAGGCTAAATTCACCCCTCCACTTT. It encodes CASSYVDRLNSPLHF.

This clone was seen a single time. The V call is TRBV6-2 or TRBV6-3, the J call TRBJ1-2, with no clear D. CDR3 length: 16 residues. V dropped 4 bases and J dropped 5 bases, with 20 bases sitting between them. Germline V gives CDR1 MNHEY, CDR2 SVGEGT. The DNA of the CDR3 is TGTGCCAGCAGTTCTCACGGGGAAGGAGGACCTTATGGCTACACCTTC. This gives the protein CASSSHGEGGPYGYTF.

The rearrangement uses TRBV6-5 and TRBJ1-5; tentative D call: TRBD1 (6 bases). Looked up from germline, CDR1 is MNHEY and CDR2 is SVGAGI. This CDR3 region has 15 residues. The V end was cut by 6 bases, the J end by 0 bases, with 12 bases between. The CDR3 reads CASSANRASNQPQHF. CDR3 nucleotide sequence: TGTGCCAGCAGCGCAAACAGGGCTAGCAATCAGCCCCAGCATTTT.

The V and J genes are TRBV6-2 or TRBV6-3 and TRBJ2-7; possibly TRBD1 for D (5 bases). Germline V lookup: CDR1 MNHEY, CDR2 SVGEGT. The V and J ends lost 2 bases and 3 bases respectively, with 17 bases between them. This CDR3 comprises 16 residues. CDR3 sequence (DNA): TGTGCCAGCAGTTACCGCGGCGATTATGGACACTACGAGCAGTACTTC. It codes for CASSYRGDYGHYEQYF.

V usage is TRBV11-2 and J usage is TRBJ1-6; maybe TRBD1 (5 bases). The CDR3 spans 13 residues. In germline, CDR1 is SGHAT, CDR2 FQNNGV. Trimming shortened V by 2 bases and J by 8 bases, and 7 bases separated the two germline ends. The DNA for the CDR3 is TGTGCCAGCAGCTTAACAGGTTATTCACCCCTCCACTTT. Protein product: CASSLTGYSPLHF.

Here the CDR3 DNA reads TGTGCCAGCTCACCACTTCGCGGTAGGGCAGGGAAGAGAAATGAGCAGTTCTTC. Translated: CASSPLRGRAGKRNEQFF. The chain carries TRBV18 and TRBJ2-1; tentatively, D is TRBD1 (5 bases). The CDR3 totals 18 residues. The V gene's germline CDR1 is KGHSH and CDR2 LQKENI. V lost 1 base to trimming and J lost 7 bases, with 23 bases between them.

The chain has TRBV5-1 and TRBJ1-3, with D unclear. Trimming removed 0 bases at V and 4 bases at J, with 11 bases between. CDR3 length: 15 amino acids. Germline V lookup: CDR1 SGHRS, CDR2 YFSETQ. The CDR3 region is CASSLASVFGNTIYF. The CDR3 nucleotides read TGCGCCAGCAGCTTGGCCTCTGTATTCGGAAACACCATATATTTT.

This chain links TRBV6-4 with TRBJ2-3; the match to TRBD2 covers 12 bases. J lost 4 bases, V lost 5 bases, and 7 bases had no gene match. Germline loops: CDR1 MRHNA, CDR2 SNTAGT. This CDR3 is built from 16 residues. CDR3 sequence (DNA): TGTGCCAGCAGTCCCAAGACTAGCGGGGGAGCAGATACGCAGTATTTT. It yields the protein CASSPKTSGGADTQYF.

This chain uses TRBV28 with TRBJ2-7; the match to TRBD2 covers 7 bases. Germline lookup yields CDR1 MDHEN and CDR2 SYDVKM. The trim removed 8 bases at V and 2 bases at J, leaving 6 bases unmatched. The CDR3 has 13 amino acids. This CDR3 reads CASGGGYPYEQYV. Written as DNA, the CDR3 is TGTGCCAGCGGGGGGGGGTACCCCTACGAGCAGTACGTC.

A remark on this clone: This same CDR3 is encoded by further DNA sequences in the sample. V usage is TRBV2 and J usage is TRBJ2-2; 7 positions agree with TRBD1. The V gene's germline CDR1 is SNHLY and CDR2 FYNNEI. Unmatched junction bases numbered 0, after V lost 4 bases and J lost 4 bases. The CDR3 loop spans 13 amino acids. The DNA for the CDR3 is TGTGCCAGCAGTGCAGGGGGCACCGGGGAGCTGTTTTTT. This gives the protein CASSAGGTGELFF.

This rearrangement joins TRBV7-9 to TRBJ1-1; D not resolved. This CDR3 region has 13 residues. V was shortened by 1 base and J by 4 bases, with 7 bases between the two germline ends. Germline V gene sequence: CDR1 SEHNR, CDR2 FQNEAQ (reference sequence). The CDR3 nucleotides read TGTGCCAGCAGCTTAGGGTGGAGCACTGAAGCTTTCTTT. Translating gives CASSLGWSTEAFF.